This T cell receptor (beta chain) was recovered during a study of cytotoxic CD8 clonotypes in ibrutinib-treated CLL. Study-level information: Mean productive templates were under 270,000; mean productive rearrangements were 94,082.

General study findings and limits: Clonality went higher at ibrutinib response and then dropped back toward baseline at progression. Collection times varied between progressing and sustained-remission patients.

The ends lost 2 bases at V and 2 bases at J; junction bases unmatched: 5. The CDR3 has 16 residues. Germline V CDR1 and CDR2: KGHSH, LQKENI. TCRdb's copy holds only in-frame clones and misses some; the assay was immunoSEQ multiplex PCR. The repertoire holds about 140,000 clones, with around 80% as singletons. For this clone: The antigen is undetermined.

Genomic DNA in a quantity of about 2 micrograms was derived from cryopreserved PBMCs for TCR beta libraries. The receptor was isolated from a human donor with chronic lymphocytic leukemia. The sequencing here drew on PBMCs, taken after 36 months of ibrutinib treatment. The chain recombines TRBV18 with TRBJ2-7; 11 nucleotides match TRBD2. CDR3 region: CASSPGGLAATYEQYF. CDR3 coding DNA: TGTGCCAGCTCACCAGGGGGACTAGCGGCGACCTACGAGCAGTACTTC.